Sequencing of this T cell receptor beta chain was carried out in a study of CD8+ T cells in alopecia areata. Notes on the study in general: In scalp, tofacitinib significantly decreased clonality and expanded CD8+ clones among the top 100.

RNA was extracted and reverse transcribed into cDNA as the sequencing template. Here immunoSEQ multiplex PCR was the method, and the copy in TCRdb shows in-frame clones only, minus some. The table has 180,000 or so clones, nearly 60% seen once; the top ten hold 5.5%. Concerning this clone itself: Antigen: not known.

This sample's treatment: oral pan-JAK inhibitor, 5-10 mg twice daily. This specimen was CD4+ T cells sorted from blood, taken at week 24, from a patient treated with tofacitinib. The TCR was taken from a human donor with alopecia areata.

In nucleotides, the CDR3 is TGTGCCAGCCACCGGGACAGCTCCTACGAGCAGTACTTC. This encodes CASHRDSSYEQYF. The chain recombines TRBV6-1 with TRBJ2-7; the match to TRBD1 covers 7 bases. The junction had 4 bases not matched to a gene; V was cut back by 8 bases and J by 0 bases. CDR3 length: 13 amino acids. In germline, CDR1 is MNHNS, CDR2 SASEGT.